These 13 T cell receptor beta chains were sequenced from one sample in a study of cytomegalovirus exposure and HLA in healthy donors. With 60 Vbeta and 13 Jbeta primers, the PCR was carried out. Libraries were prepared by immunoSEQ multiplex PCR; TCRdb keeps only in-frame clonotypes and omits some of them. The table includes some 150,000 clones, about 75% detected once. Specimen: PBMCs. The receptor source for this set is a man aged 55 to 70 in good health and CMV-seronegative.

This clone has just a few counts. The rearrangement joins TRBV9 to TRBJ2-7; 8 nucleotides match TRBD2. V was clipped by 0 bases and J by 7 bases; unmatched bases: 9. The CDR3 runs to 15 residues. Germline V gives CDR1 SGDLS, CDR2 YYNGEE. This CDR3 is CASSVDRAGDEEQYF. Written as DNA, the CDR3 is TGTGCCAGCAGCGTAGATCGAGCGGGGGATGAAGAGCAGTACTTC.

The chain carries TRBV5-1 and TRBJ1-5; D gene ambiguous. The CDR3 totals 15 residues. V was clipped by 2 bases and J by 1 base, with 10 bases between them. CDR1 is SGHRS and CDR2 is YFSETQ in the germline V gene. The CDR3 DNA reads TGCGCCAGCAGCTTTGGAGGGCAGAGCAATCAGCCCCAGCATTTT. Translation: CASSFGGQSNQPQHF. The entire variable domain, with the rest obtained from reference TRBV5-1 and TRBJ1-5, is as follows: KAGVTQTPRYLIKTRGQQVTLSCSPISGHRSVSWYQQTPGQGLQFLFEYFSETQRNKGNFPGRFSGRQFSNSRSEMNVSTLELGDSALYLCASSFGGQSNQPQHFGDGTRLSIL.

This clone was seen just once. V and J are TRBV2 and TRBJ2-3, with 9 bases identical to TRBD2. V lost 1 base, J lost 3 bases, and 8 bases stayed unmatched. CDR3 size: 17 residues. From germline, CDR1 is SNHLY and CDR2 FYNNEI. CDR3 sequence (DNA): TGTGCCAGCAGTGAAGGTCTGGCGGGAGGGCCGACAGATACGCAGTATTTT. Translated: CASSEGLAGGPTDTQYF.

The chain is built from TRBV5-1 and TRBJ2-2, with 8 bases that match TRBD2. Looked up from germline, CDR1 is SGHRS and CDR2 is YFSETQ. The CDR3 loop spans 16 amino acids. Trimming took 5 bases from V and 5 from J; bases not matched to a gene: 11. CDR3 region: CASSPTSELGTGELFF. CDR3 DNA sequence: TGCGCCAGCAGTCCGACTAGCGAACTAGGGACCGGGGAGCTGTTTTTT.

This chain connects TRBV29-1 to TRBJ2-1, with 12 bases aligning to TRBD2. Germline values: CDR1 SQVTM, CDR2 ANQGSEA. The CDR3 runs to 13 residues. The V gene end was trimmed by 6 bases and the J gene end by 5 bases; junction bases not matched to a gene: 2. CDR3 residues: CSVRTSGDNEQFF. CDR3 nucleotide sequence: TGCAGCGTCCGGACTAGCGGGGACAATGAGCAGTTCTTC.

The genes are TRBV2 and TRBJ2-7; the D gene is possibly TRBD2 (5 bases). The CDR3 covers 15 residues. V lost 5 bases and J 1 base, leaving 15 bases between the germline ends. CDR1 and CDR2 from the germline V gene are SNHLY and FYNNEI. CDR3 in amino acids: CASSTGSMGSYEQYF. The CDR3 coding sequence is TGTGCCAGCAGTACGGGATCGATGGGGTCCTACGAGCAGTACTTC.

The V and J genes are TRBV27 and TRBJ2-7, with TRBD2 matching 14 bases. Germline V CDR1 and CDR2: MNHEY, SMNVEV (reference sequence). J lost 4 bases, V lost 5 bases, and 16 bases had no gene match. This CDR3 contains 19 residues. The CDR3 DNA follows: TGTGCCAGCAGTACGACTAGCGGGAGGGCCACTCCCCTTCGGTACGAGCAGTACTTC. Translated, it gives CASSTTSGRATPLRYEQYF.

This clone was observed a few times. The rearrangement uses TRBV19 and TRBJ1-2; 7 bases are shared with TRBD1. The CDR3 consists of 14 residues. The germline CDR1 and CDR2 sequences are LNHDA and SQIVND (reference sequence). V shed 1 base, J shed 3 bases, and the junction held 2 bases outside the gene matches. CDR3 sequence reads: CASSIVTGDYGYTF. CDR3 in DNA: TGTGCCAGTAGTATAGTTACAGGGGACTATGGCTACACCTTC.

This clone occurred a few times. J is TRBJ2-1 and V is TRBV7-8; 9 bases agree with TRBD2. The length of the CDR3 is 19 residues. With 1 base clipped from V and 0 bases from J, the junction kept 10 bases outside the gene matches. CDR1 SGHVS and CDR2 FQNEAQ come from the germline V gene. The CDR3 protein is CASSLGGRGPLGSYNEQFF. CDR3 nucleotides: TGTGCCAGCAGCTTAGGCGGGAGGGGCCCCCTGGGCTCCTACAATGAGCAGTTCTTC.

The CDR3 here is CASSIGENRERLNQPQHF. The CDR3 coding sequence is TGTGCCAGTAGTATAGGGGAAAACAGGGAGCGACTCAATCAGCCCCAGCATTTT. The rearrangement uses TRBV19 and TRBJ1-5; the D gene is possibly TRBD1 (6 bases). The CDR3 sequence is 18 residues long. V was cut by 1 base and J by 3 bases, with 19 bases left in between. Per the germline V gene, CDR1 is LNHDA and CDR2 is SQIVND (reference sequence).

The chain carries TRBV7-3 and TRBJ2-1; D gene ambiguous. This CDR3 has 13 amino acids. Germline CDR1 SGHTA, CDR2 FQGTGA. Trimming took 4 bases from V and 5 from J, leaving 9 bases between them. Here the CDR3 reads CASSSPGDNEQFF. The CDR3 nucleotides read TGTGCCAGCAGCTCTCCGGGTGACAATGAGCAGTTCTTC.

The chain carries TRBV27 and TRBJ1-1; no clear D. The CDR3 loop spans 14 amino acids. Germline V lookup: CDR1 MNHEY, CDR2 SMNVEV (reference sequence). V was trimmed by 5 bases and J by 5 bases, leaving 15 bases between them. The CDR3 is CASSAAHSGTEAFF. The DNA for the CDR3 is TGTGCCAGCAGTGCCGCCCACTCGGGGACTGAAGCTTTCTTT.

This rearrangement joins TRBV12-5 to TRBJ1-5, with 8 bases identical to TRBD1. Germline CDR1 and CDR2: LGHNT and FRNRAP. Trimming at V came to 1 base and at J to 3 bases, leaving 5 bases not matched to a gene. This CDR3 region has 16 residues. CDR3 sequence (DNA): TGTGCTAGTGGTTTGGACCGGGACAGGTACAATCAGCCCCAGCATTTT. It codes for CASGLDRDRYNQPQHF.